In this sample, the clone carrying this T cell receptor (beta chain) turned up a few times. Its target is not known. This entry comes from a study of Ad26.COV2.S vaccination and SARS-CoV-2 variants. Study-wide findings and caveats: In TCR breadth and depth analyses, total T cell responses may have been underestimated.

The V and J ends lost 8 bases and 10 bases, in that order; junction bases with no gene match: 8. The CDR3 is made up of 13 amino acids. The germline CDR1 and CDR2 sequences are KGHSH and LQKENI. Profiled with immunoSEQ multiplex PCR; TCRdb holds only in-frame clones, not every one. Counted here are 180,000 or so clones, around 88% occurring once; the ten biggest clones make up less than 6%. The TCR originated in a human donor who had recovered from COVID-19. The sample in question was peripheral blood, obtained after recovery from COVID-19. This sequence joins TRBV18 and TRBJ2-5, with TRBD2 matching 12 bases. DNA for the CDR3: TGTGCCAGCACGCCGGGACTAGCGGGCGACCAGTACTTC. This sequence encodes CASTPGLAGDQYF. Full variable domain (rest looked up from reference TRBV18 and TRBJ2-5): NAGVMQNPRHLVRRRGQEARLRCSPMKGHSHVYWYRQLPEEGLKFMVYLQKENIIDESGMPKERFSAEFPKEGPSILRIQQVVRGDSAAYFCASTPGLAGDQYFGPGTRLLVL.